These T cell receptor beta chains were read from a single sample in a study of T cell responses to AZD1222 COVID-19 vaccine. Measured with immunoSEQ multiplex PCR; TCRdb has only the in-frame clones, and not every one. The table shows roughly 180,000 clones, with approximately 91% occurring only once. The sample consisted of peripheral blood, taken 28 days after the second AZD1222 dose. The receptors stem from an adult who received the AZD1222 COVID-19 vaccine. CDR3s include the opening cysteine and the closing phenylalanine or tryptophan. A D gene is named only where the DNA matches it firmly. Size is stated for part of the rows, as once, few or many counts, or as a class when the clone is expanded.

TRBV11-2	once	TRBJ2-3	NA	TGTGCCAGCAGCTTAGATAGTGCAGTTTCAGATACGCAGTATTTT	CASSLDSAVSDTQYF
TRBV27	NA	TRBJ1-2	NA	TGTGCCAGCAGTCCCTCGTCGGCAGGGGAAAGCGTTTACTATGGCTACACCTTC	CASSPSSAGESVYYGYTF
TRBV7-9	NA	TRBJ2-7	NA	TGTGCCAGCAGCTTAGTCAGCGGTGGGGGCGAGCAGTACTTC	CASSLVSGGGEQYF
TRBV19	NA	TRBJ2-7	TRBD1	TGTGCCAGTAGTACCTCCCCGGGACAGGGGGCTGGGTCCTACGAGCAGTACTTC	CASSTSPGQGAGSYEQYF
TRBV6-2/TRBV6-3	NA	TRBJ1-1	NA	TGTGCCAGCAGTTACGGGGGGGCCGAAGCTTTCTTT	CASSYGGAEAFF
TRBV21-1	NA	TRBJ2-2	NA	TGTGCCATTCCCGGGACAGGTAGTCGTAACACCGGGGAGCTGTTTTTT	CAIPGTGSRNTGELFF
TRBV11-2	NA	TRBJ2-5	TRBD2	TGTGCCAGCAGCTTCGCTAGCGGGAGTGTGACCCAGTACTTC	CASSFASGSVTQYF
TRBV10-1	NA	TRBJ2-3	TRBD1	TGCGCCAGCAGACGGACAGGAGCCACAGATACGCAGTATTTT	CASRRTGATDTQYF
TRBV6-5	NA	TRBJ1-5	NA	TGTGCCAGCAGTTACGGGGGGGGACAGCCCCAGCATTTT	CASSYGGGQPQHF
TRBV5-1	NA	TRBJ2-1	TRBD2	TGCGCCAGCACCCCACTAGCGGAATACAATGAGCAGTTCTTC	CASTPLAEYNEQFF
TRBV6-5	NA	TRBJ1-4	TRBD1	TGTGCCAGCAGTCCAGGGGGCTGGGAAAAACTGTTTTTT	CASSPGGWEKLFF
TRBV19	NA	TRBJ1-5	TRBD1	TGTGCCAGTAGTGACCCCTTTAGGGGGCGGGCGCCCCAGCATTTT	CASSDPFRGRAPQHF
TRBV19	NA	TRBJ2-5	NA	TGTGCCAGTAGGAAGGGCGGGAACCAAGAGACCCAGTACTTC	CASRKGGNQETQYF
TRBV3-1/TRBV3-2	NA	TRBJ1-4	NA	TGTGCCAGCAGCCATCTCAGCAGGGCAACTAATGAAAAACTGTTTTTT	CASSHLSRATNEKLFF
TRBV3-1/TRBV3-2	NA	TRBJ2-5	NA	TGTGCCAGCAGCAGAGACAGGCAAGAGACCCAGTACTTC	CASSRDRQETQYF
TRBV6-4	NA	TRBJ1-2	TRBD1	TGTGCCAGCAGCCGAGGGGGGACAGGGGATGGCTACACCTTC	CASSRGGTGDGYTF
TRBV2	NA	TRBJ2-2	TRBD1	TGTGCCAGTCAACAGGGGTTCTCGAGGACCGGGGAGCTGTTTTTT	CASQQGFSRTGELFF
TRBV5-5	NA	TRBJ2-6	NA	TGTGCCAGCACCCCCTACCAGTGGCCTGGGGCCAACGTCCTGACTTTC	CASTPYQWPGANVLTF
TRBV7-9	once	TRBJ2-1	NA	TGTGCCAGCAGCGACCGACTAGTAAATGAGCAGTTCTTC	CASSDRLVNEQFF
TRBV19	few	TRBJ1-5	NA	TGTGCCAGTAGTCTGACAACCGGGAGTCAGCCCCAGCATTTT	CASSLTTGSQPQHF